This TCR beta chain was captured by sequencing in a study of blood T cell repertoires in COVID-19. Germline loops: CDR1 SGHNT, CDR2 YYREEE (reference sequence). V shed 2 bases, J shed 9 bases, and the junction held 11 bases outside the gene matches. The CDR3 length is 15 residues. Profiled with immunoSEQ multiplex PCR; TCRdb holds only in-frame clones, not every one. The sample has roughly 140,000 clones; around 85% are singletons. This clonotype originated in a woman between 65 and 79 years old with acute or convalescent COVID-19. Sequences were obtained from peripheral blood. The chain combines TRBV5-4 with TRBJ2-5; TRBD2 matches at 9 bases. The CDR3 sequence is CASSLQRGAQGAQYF. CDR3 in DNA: TGTGCCAGCAGCTTACAGCGGGGGGCCCAGGGGGCCCAGTACTTC.